This T cell receptor beta chain emerged from a study of blood T cell repertoires in COVID-19. V shed 5 bases and J 6 bases; nucleotides not matched to a gene: 12. The germline V gene has CDR1 MGHRA and CDR2 YSYEKL. This CDR3 is built from 16 residues. Clones were sequenced by immunoSEQ multiplex PCR, and TCRdb holds only the in-frame ones, with some missing. The data show 250,000 to 350,000 clones, roughly 80% seen once. The chain is built from TRBV4-1 and TRBJ2-1; 8 bases are shared with TRBD2. The specimen sequenced was peripheral blood. The sequence came from a human donor with COVID-19, enrolled during active disease. The donor label of this sample is uncertain. Here the CDR3 reads CASSDLAGTLSNEQFF. CDR3 nucleotides: TGCGCCAGCAGCGACTTAGCGGGAACCCTTAGCAATGAGCAGTTCTTC.